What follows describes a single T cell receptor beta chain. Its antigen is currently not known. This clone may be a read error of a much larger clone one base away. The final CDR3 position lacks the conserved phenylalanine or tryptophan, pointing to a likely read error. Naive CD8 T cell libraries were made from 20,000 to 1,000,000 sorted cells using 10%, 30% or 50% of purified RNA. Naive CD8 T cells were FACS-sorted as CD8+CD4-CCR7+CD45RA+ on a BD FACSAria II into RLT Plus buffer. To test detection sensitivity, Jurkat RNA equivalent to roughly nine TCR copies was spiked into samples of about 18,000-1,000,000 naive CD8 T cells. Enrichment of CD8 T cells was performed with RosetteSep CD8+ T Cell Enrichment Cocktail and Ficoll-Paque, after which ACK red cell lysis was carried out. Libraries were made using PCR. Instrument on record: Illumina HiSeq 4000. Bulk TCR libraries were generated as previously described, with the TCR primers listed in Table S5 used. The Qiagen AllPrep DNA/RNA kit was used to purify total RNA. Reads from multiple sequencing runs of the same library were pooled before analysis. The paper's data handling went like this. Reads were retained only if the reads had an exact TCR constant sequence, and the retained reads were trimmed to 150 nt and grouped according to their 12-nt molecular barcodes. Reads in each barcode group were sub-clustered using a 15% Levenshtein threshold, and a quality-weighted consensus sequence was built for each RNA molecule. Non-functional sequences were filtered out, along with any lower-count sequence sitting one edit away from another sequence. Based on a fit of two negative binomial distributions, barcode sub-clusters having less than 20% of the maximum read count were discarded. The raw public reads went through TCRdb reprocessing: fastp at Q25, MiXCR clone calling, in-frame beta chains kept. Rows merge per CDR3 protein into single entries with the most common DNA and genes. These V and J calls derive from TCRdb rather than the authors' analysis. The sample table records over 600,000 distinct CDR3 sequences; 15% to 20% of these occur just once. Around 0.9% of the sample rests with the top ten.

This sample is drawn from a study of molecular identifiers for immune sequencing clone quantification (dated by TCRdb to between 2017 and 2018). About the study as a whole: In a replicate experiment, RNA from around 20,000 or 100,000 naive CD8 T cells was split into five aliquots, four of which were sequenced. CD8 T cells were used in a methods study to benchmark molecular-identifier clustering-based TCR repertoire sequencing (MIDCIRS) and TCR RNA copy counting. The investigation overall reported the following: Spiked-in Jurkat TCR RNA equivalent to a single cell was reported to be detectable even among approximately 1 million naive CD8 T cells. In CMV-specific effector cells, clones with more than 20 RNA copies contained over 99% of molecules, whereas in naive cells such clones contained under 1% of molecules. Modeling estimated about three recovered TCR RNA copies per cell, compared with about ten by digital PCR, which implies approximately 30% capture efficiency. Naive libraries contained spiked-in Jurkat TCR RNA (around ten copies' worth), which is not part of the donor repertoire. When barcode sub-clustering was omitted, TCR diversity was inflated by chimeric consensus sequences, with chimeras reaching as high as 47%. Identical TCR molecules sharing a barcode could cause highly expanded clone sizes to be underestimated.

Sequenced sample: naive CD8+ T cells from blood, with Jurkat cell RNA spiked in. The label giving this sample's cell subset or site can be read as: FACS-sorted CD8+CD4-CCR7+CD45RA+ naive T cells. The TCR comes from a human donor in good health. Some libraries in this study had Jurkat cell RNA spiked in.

The CDR3 has the sequence CASSFPGQGGRREQYL. In nucleotide form, the sequence is TGTGCCAGCAGCTTTCCGGGACAGGGGGGACGCCGGGAGCAGTACCTC. In this chain, TRBV7-9 is recombined with TRBJ2-7, with TRBD1 identical over 11 junction bases. The CDR1 and CDR2 encoded by the germline V gene (reference sequence) are SEHNR and FQNEAQ. Trimming leaves V shorter by 3 bases and J shorter by 7 bases, with the junction holding 11 bases beyond the gene matches. Both ends counted, the CDR3 spans 16 residues. Here the CDR3 DNA is all that survives: 48 bases in frame from base 1.